This passage covers 10 T cell receptor beta chains from one sample sequenced in a study of blood T cell repertoires in COVID-19. The protocol was immunoSEQ multiplex PCR, while the TCRdb copy is restricted to in-frame clones and leaves out a portion. The table lists 350,000 or so clones, more than 70% of them singletons. Material for sequencing was peripheral blood. The receptors here all came from a man aged 25 to 45 with active or convalescent COVID-19.

This chain uses TRBV19 with TRBJ1-5, with D uncertain. The CDR3 covers 17 residues. Germline V CDR1 and CDR2: LNHDA, SQIVND (reference sequence). The ends were cut back, 4 bases at V and 0 bases at J, with 16 bases in the middle. CDR3: CASSTLRAGYSNQPQHF. DNA for the CDR3: TGTGCCAGTAGTACCCTCCGGGCGGGCTATAGCAATCAGCCCCAGCATTTT.

The chain combines TRBV7-4 with TRBJ2-7; 9 positions match TRBD1. This CDR3 region has 19 residues. Trimming took 4 bases from V and 0 from J; bases not matched to a gene: 16. Germline-derived CDR1 and CDR2 are SGHVT and SQSDAQ. The CDR3 here is CASSCGRDRETRSSYEQYF. The DNA for the CDR3 is TGTGCCAGCAGCTGCGGCCGGGACAGGGAAACTCGGAGCTCCTACGAGCAGTACTTC. Supplemented by reference TRBV7-4 and TRBJ2-7, the full variable domain reads GAGVSQSPRYKVAKRGRDVALRCDSISGHVTLYWYRQTLGQGSEVLTYSQSDAQRDKSGRPSGRFSAERPERSVSTLKIQRTEQGDSAVYLCASSCGRDRETRSSYEQYFGPGTRLTVT.

The genes are TRBV6-5 and TRBJ1-2; weak D call: TRBD1 (5 bases). Per the germline V gene, CDR1 is MNHEY and CDR2 is SVGAGI. This CDR3 contains 13 residues. V was trimmed by 8 bases and J by 3 bases, leaving 13 bases between them. The CDR3 DNA follows: TGTGCCAGCCGCGTCAGGGAGGACTATGGCTACACCTTC. As protein: CASRVREDYGYTF.

The rearrangement uses TRBV3-1 (or the pseudogene TRBV3-2) and TRBJ1-3; D possibly corresponds to TRBD1 (5 bases). The CDR3 extends over 15 amino acids. Germline V gives CDR1 LGHDT, CDR2 YNNKEL (reference sequence). V was cut by 6 bases and J by 4 bases, with 16 bases left in between. CDR3 residues: CASSRQWGGGNTIYF. Here the CDR3 DNA reads TGTGCCAGCAGTCGACAGTGGGGAGGGGGAAACACCATATATTTT.

This clone was picked up one time. The chain couples TRBV7-3 to TRBJ2-3, with D maybe TRBD2 (6 bases). This CDR3 has 16 amino acids. The V gene lost 1 base and the J gene lost 1 base, with 12 bases spanning the gap. Germline V gene data show CDR1 as SGHTA and CDR2 as FQGTGA. CDR3 in DNA: TGTGCCAGCAGCTTAAAACCGGGGGTGGGCACAGATACGCAGTATTTT. This encodes CASSLKPGVGTDTQYF.

This sequence joins TRBV7-3 and TRBJ1-2, with 7 bases lining up with TRBD1. Germline trimming cut 5 bases from V and 8 bases from J; bases unmatched to any gene: 8. This CDR3 comprises 13 residues. Looked up from germline, CDR1 is SGHTA and CDR2 is FQGTGA. CDR3 region: CASSPQGMGGYTF. The CDR3 nucleotides are TGTGCCAGCAGCCCACAGGGGATGGGAGGCTACACCTTC.

This clone was counted a single time. This rearrangement joins TRBV12-5 to TRBJ1-1, with 9 positions matching TRBD1. CDR1 is LGHNT and CDR2 is FRNRAP in the germline V gene. CDR3 length: 16 residues. V gave up 1 base and J gave up 5 bases; unmatched junction bases: 8. The CDR3 here is CASGLAAQGAMTEAFF. CDR3 bases: TGTGCTAGTGGTTTGGCCGCACAGGGGGCGATGACTGAAGCTTTCTTT.

This chain joins TRBV7-9 and TRBJ1-2; the D gene is possibly TRBD1 (5 bases). Germline lookup yields CDR1 SEHNR and CDR2 FQNEAQ (reference sequence). CDR3 length: 15 amino acids. V lost 5 bases to trimming and J lost 0 bases, with 13 bases between them. CDR3 protein: CASSQGRGANYGYTF. CDR3 DNA: TGTGCCAGCAGCCAAGGCCGGGGGGCTAACTATGGCTACACCTTC.

The rearrangement links TRBV7-2 to TRBJ2-7; the match to TRBD2 covers 13 bases. J lost 2 bases, V lost 0 bases, and 1 base had no gene match. In germline, CDR1 is SGHTA, CDR2 FQGNSA. The CDR3 sequence is 16 residues long. DNA of the CDR3: TGTGCCAGCAGCTTAGCAACTAGCGGGAGGGCCTACGAGCAGTACTTC. Translated, it gives CASSLATSGRAYEQYF.

The J gene is TRBJ1-5, the V gene TRBV7-9, with D hard to call. V shed 2 bases and J shed 7 bases, with 6 bases lying between them. This CDR3 has 12 amino acids. The germline V gene encodes CDR1 SEHNR and CDR2 FQNEAQ (reference sequence). The CDR3 nucleotides read TGTGCCAGCAGCTTATGGGAGCAGCCCCAGCATTTT. It yields the protein CASSLWEQPQHF.